This T cell receptor beta chain was identified during a study of Graves' ophthalmopathy and Graves' hyperthyroidism. Moderate-to-severe activity, CAS ≥3, NOSPECS ≥4 and a duration under 3 months were seen in donors with ophthalmopathy. Exclusion applied to patients with other autoimmune diseases, uncontrolled infections, pregnancy or lactation. The authors used Ficoll-Paque density gradient centrifugation to separate PBMCs. The input was approximately 10 ml of fresh peripheral blood. Findings and limits, study-wide: In blood, most expanded thyroid clonotypes above 0.001 frequency were also detected.

About this clonotype: Its antigen is not identified.

Germline CDR1 is SGHVS and CDR2 is FQNEAQ. This CDR3 has 15 residues. The germline V and J ends were trimmed by 5 bases and 0 bases, with 13 bases remaining between them. As the template, RNA transcripts were used to amplify TCR beta CDR3 regions. Investigators did first-round RT-PCR with HTBI primers, then second-round multiplex PCR. TCRdb processed the multiplex PCR reads anew with MiXCR; each CDR3 protein has one entry. The data hold about 240,000 distinct CDR3 sequences, with around 45% observed a single time. This clonotype was sampled from an adult man with Graves' ophthalmopathy. This chain links TRBV7-8 with TRBJ2-5, with D tentatively TRBD1 (6 bases). Material: peripheral blood. CDR3 sequence (DNA): TGTGCCAGCAGCAAAGGACAGAACTACCAAGAGACCCAGTACTTC. Encoded protein: CASSKGQNYQETQYF. The variable domain in full, completed from reference TRBV7-8 and TRBJ2-5, reads GAGVSQSPRYKVAKRGQDVALRCDPISGHVSLFWYQQALGQGPEFLTYFQNEAQLDKSGLPSDRFFAERPEGSVSTLKIQRTQQEDSAVYLCASSKGQNYQETQYFGPGTRLLVL.